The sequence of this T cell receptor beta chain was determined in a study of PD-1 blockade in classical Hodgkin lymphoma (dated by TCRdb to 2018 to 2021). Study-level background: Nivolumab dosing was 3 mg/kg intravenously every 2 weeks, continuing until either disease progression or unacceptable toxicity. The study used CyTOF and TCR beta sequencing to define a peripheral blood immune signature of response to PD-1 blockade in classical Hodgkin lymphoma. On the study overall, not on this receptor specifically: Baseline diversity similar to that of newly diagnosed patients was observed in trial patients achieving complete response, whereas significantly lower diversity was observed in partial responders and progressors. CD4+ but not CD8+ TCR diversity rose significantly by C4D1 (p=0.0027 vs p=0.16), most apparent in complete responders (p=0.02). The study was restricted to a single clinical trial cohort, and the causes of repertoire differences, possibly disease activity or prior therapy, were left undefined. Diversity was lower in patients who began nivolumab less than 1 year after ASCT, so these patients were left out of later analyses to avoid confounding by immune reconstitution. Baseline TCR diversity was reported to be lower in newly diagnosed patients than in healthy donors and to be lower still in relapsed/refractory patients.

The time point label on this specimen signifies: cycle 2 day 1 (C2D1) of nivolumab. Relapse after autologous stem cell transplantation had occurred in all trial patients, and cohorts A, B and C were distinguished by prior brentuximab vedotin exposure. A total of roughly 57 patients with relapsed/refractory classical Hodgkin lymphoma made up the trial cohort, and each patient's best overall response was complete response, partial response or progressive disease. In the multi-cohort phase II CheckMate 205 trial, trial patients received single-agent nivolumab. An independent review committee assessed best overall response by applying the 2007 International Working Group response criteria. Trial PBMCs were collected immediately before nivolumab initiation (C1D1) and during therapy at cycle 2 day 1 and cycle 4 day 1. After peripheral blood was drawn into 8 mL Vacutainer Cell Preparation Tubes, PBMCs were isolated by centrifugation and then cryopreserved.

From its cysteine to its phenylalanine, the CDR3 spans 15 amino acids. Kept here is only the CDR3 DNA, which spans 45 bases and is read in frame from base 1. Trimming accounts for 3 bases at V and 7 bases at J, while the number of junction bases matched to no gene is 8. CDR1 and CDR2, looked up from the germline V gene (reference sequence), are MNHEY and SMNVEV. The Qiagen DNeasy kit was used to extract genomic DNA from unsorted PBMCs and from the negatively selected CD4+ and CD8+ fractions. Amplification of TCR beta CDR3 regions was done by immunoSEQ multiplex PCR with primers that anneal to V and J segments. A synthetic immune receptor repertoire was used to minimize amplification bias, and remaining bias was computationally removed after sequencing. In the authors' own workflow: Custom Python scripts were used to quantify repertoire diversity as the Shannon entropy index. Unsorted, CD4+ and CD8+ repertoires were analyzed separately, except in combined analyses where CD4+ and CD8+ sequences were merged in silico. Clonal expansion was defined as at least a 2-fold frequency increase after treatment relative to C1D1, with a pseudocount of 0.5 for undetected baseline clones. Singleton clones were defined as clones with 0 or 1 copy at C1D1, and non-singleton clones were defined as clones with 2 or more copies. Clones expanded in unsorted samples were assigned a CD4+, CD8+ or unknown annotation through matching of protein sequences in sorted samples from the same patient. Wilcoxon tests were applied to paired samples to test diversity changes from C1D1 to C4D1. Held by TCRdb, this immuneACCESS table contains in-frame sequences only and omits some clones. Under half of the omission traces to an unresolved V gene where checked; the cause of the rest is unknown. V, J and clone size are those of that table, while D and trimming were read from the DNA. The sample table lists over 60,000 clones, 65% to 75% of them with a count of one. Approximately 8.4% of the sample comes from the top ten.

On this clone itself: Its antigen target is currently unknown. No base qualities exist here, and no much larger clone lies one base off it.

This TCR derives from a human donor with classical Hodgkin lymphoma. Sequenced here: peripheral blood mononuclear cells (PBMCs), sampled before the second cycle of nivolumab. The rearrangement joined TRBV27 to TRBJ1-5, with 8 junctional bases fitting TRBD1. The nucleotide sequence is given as TGTGCCAGCAGTTTCCTGGGACAGGCCACCCAGCCCCAGCATTTT. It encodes CASSFLGQATQPQHF.